This TCR beta chain was captured by sequencing in a study of shared clonotypes between healthy human individuals. Germline CDR1 is LNHDA and CDR2 is SQIVND (reference sequence). CDR3 size: 15 residues. V was shortened by 5 bases and J by 3 bases, with 17 bases between the two germline ends. In the source study's methods: Junction-only sequences without quality scores came from ImmunoSEQ, so filtering differed. This table comes from immunoSEQ multiplex PCR, and its TCRdb copy is limited to in-frame clones, with some not included. V and J calls and clone size are given by that table; D and trimming were obtained from the DNA. The sample lists 1.5 million to 2.5 million clones, about 95% occurring once. Naive CD8 cells were CD45RO-negative, positively selected for CCR7, excluding terminally differentiated effector memory CD45RA+ cells.

This chain joins TRBV19 and TRBJ2-7; D remains ambiguous. Sequences were obtained from naive CD8+ T cells sorted from blood. This clonotype originated in a man aged 18 to 29 in good health. CDR3 amino acids: CASSPGLIGDYEQYF. The CDR3 coding sequence is TGTGCCAGTAGTCCCGGCCTCATCGGCGACTACGAGCAGTACTTC.